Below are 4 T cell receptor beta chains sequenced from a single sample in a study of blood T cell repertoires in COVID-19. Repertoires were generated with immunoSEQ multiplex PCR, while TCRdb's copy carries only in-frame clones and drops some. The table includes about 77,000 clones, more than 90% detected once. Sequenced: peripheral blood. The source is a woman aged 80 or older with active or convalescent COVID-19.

CDR3 bases: TGTGCCAGCAGCCGCCGGACTTCCTCCTACAATGAGCAGTTCTTC. Its translation: CASSRRTSSYNEQFF. This chain links TRBV7-2 with TRBJ2-1; a weak D match, TRBD2 (5 bases). The germline CDR1 and CDR2 sequences are SGHTA and FQGNSA. The V gene lost 5 bases and the J gene lost 0 bases, with 11 bases spanning the gap. The length of the CDR3 is 15 residues.

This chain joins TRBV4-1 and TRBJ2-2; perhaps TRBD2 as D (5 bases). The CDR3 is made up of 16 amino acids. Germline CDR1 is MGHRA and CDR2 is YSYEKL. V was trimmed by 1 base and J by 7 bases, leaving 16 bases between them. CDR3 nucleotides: TGCGCCAGCAGCCAAGCTCCAACTAGACGGAGCGGGGAGCTGTTTTTT. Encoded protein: CASSQAPTRRSGELFF.

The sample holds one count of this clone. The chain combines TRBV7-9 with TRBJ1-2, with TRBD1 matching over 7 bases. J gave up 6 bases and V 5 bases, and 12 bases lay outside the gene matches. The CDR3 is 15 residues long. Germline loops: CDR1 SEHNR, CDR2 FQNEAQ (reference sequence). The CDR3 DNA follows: TGTGCCAGCAGCCCTAGTCGGGGACAGCTAAATGGCTACACCTTC. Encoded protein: CASSPSRGQLNGYTF. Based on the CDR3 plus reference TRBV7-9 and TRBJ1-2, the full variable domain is DTGVSQNPRHKITKRGQNVTFRCDPISEHNRLYWYRQTLGQGPEFLTYFQNEAQLEKSRLLSDRFSAERPKGSFSTLEIQRTEQGDSAMYLCASSPSRGQLNGYTFGSGTRLTVV.

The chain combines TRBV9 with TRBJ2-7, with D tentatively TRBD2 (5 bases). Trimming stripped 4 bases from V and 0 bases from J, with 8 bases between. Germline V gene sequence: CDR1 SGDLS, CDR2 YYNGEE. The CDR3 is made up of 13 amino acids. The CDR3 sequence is CASSPRASYEQYF. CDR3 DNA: TGTGCCAGCAGCCCGCGGGCCTCCTACGAGCAGTACTTC.